Listed below are T cell receptor beta chains from one sample, sequenced in a study of radiation and T cells in renal cell carcinoma. Here immunoSEQ multiplex PCR was the method, and the copy in TCRdb shows in-frame clones only, minus some. The profile shows fewer than 15,000 clones, approximately 68% of them singletons. Source: tumor tissue, taken from a patient whose treatment was nephrectomy without radiotherapy. These receptors originate from a woman older than 75 with renal cell carcinoma. The CDR3 runs from the conserved cysteine through the conserved F or W. A D gene is named only where the DNA matches it firmly. Rows may omit the clone size; those that give it use once, few, many or a size class.

V: TRBV18; D: -; size: once; J: TRBJ1-5; DNA: TGTGCCAGCTCACCGAGGGGCTTGAGCAATCAGCCCCAGCATTTT; CDR3: CASSPRGLSNQPQHF
V: TRBV7-9; D: TRBD1; size: -; J: TRBJ2-1; DNA: TGTGCCAGCATCGCAGGGGGCTTCCACAATGAGCAGTTCTTC; CDR3: CASIAGGFHNEQFF
V: TRBV7-9; D: -; size: -; J: TRBJ1-2; DNA: TGTGCCAGCAGCCCAGGTTTGGCAGGGTATGGCTACACCTTC; CDR3: CASSPGLAGYGYTF
V: TRBV9; D: -; size: -; J: TRBJ2-5; DNA: TGTGCCAGCAGCGTAGCTACCGGGTACCAAGAGACCCAGTACTTC; CDR3: CASSVATGYQETQYF
V: TRBV10-2; D: -; size: -; J: TRBJ1-6; DNA: TGCGCCAGCCAGAGCTCCTATAATTCACCCCTCCACTTT; CDR3: CASQSSYNSPLHF
V: TRBV10-3; D: -; size: -; J: TRBJ1-2; DNA: TGTGCCATCAGTGAGAACCGGGCCGCCGACTATGGCTACACCTTC; CDR3: CAISENRAADYGYTF
V: TRBV7-6; D: TRBD1; size: few; J: TRBJ2-3; DNA: TGTGCCAGCAGCCCCCCACCTTCAGACAGGGAAAGCACAGATACGCAGTATTTT; CDR3: CASSPPPSDRESTDTQYF
V: TRBV13; D: -; size: -; J: TRBJ2-5; DNA: TGTGCCAGCAGCGTCTCCGGGACCCAAGAGACCCAGTACTTC; CDR3: CASSVSGTQETQYF
V: TRBV11-3; D: TRBD1; size: -; J: TRBJ2-7; DNA: TGTGCCAGCAGCTCGGGACAGGGGAAGGGCGAGCAGTACTTC; CDR3: CASSSGQGKGEQYF
V: TRBV19; D: -; size: -; J: TRBJ1-6; DNA: TGTGCCAGTAGTCCTAGGACAGCGTATGATTCACCCCTCCACTTT; CDR3: CASSPRTAYDSPLHF
V: TRBV10-2; D: -; size: -; J: TRBJ2-5; DNA: TGCGCCAGCAGTGATCCCTTCTTAGGGGACGAGACCCAGTACTTC; CDR3: CASSDPFLGDETQYF
V: TRBV2; D: -; size: -; J: TRBJ1-1; DNA: TGTGCCAGCAGTGAAAGTCTAGTCGGGTCAGTCGGGCGAATGGGAAATGAAGCTTTCTTT; CDR3: CASSESLVGSVGRMGNEAFF
V: TRBV4-1; D: -; size: -; J: TRBJ1-6; DNA: TGCGCCAGCAGCCAAGGGGACCCCCTTTCACCCCTCCACTTT; CDR3: CASSQGDPLSPLHF
V: TRBV9; D: -; size: -; J: TRBJ2-1; DNA: TGTGCCAGCAGCGTAGTACTAGCAGGTGAGCAGTTCTTC; CDR3: CASSVVLAGEQFF
V: TRBV19; D: TRBD2; size: -; J: TRBJ2-5; DNA: TGTGCCAGTAGTACGGGACTAGCGGGGGGCCAAGAGACCCAGTACTTC; CDR3: CASSTGLAGGQETQYF
V: TRBV29-1; D: TRBD1; size: -; J: TRBJ2-4; DNA: TGCAGCGTTGAAGAGACAGGGAGTGATTTCAAAAACATTCAGTACTTC; CDR3: CSVEETGSDFKNIQYF
V: TRBV28; D: -; size: -; J: TRBJ2-3; DNA: TGTGCCAGCAGTGGGGAAGGTACAGATACGCAGTATTTT; CDR3: CASSGEGTDTQYF
V: TRBV5-1; D: TRBD1; size: -; J: TRBJ2-5; DNA: TGCGCCAGCAGCTTGAGGGACAGGGGGGAGACCCAGTACTTC; CDR3: CASSLRDRGETQYF
V: TRBV7-9; D: TRBD1; size: -; J: TRBJ2-3; DNA: TGTGCCAGCAGCCGCCTGGGACAGGGGACGTTCACAGATACGCAGTATTTT; CDR3: CASSRLGQGTFTDTQYF
V: TRBV25-1; D: -; size: -; J: TRBJ2-6; DNA: TGTGCCAGCACTGGGGCCAACGTCCTGACTTTC; CDR3: CASTGANVLTF
V: TRBV25-1; D: -; size: -; J: TRBJ2-3; DNA: TGTGCCAGCAGTGAAGGACTGGGCGGAGATACGCAGTATTTT; CDR3: CASSEGLGGDTQYF
V: TRBV7-2; D: -; size: -; J: TRBJ2-3; DNA: TGTGCCAGCAGCGCCTACTTAGATACGCAGTATTTT; CDR3: CASSAYLDTQYF
V: TRBV11-1; D: -; size: -; J: TRBJ1-1; DNA: TGTGCCAGCAGCCAAGGCGTCACTGAAGCTTTCTTT; CDR3: CASSQGVTEAFF
V: TRBV29-1; D: TRBD1; size: -; J: TRBJ1-2; DNA: TGCAGCGTCGGCGGACAGGGGACCTCTAACTATGGCTACACCTTC; CDR3: CSVGGQGTSNYGYTF
V: TRBV9; D: TRBD1; size: large; J: TRBJ1-1; DNA: TGTGCCAGCAGCCTAACGGACAGGGGTAGGACTGAAGCTTTCTTT; CDR3: CASSLTDRGRTEAFF
V: TRBV6-5; D: -; size: -; J: TRBJ2-1; DNA: TGTGCCAGCAGTTACGGCGGGACGAACAATGAGCAGTTCTTC; CDR3: CASSYGGTNNEQFF
V: TRBV4-2; D: TRBD2; size: -; J: TRBJ2-1; DNA: TGTGCCAGCAGCCCTTCGACTAGCGGAACCTACAATGAGCAGTTCTTC; CDR3: CASSPSTSGTYNEQFF
V: TRBV2; D: TRBD1; size: -; J: TRBJ2-1; DNA: TGTGCCAGCAGGACGGCAGGGGGCTACAATGAGCAGTTCTTC; CDR3: CASRTAGGYNEQFF
V: TRBV10-3; D: -; size: -; J: TRBJ2-3; DNA: TGTGCCATCAGTACTACTGACAGATACACAGATACGCAGTATTTT; CDR3: CAISTTDRYTDTQYF
V: TRBV19; D: -; size: -; J: TRBJ1-6; DNA: TGTGCCAGCAGCATTGGTTTAGCGGGAGGTTCGGATAATTCACCCCTCCACTTT; CDR3: CASSIGLAGGSDNSPLHF
V: TRBV7-2; D: -; size: -; J: TRBJ2-3; DNA: TGTGCCAGCAGCTTAGCGGGGGCAAGCACAGATACGCAGTATTTT; CDR3: CASSLAGASTDTQYF
V: TRBV18; D: TRBD2; size: -; J: TRBJ2-3; DNA: TGTGCCAGCTCACCCCGGGGAGGGTCCAGCACAGATACGCAGTATTTT; CDR3: CASSPRGGSSTDTQYF
V: TRBV19; D: -; size: -; J: TRBJ1-2; DNA: TGTGCCAGTAGTATGGAGGGCGGGGGATCGTTGGGCTACACCTTC; CDR3: CASSMEGGGSLGYTF
V: TRBV28; D: TRBD2; size: -; J: TRBJ2-1; DNA: TGTGCCGCGCATAGCGGGGGGTTTCACAATGAGCAGTTCTTC; CDR3: CAAHSGGFHNEQFF
V: TRBV19; D: TRBD1; size: -; J: TRBJ1-4; DNA: TGTGCCAGTAGTACGCAACCCACGGGACAGGGAGGAGAAAAACTGTTTTTT; CDR3: CASSTQPTGQGGEKLFF
V: TRBV7-9; D: -; size: -; J: TRBJ2-7; DNA: TGTGCCAGCAGCTTAATAGGCGCCTACGAGCAGTACTTC; CDR3: CASSLIGAYEQYF
V: TRBV6-1; D: -; size: few; J: TRBJ2-7; DNA: TGTGCCAGCAGTGAAGCGAGGAGGGTTCCCTACGAGCAGTACTTC; CDR3: CASSEARRVPYEQYF
V: TRBV29-1; D: -; size: -; J: TRBJ1-2; DNA: TGCAGCGTGGCGGGACATCCCCATGTCGACTATGGCTACACCTTC; CDR3: CSVAGHPHVDYGYTF
V: TRBV6-1; D: TRBD1; size: -; J: TRBJ2-7; DNA: TGTGCCAGCAGTGAATGGTTCAACAGGGGGACAGACGAGCAGTACTTC; CDR3: CASSEWFNRGTDEQYF
V: TRBV11-2; D: -; size: -; J: TRBJ1-3; DNA: TGTGCCAGCAGCACATACCGGGACCTCTCTGGAAACACCATATATTTT; CDR3: CASSTYRDLSGNTIYF
V: TRBV10-2; D: -; size: -; J: TRBJ2-5; DNA: TGCGCCAGCGCAGGGGTCCTACTAGGTCAAGAGACCCAGTACTTC; CDR3: CASAGVLLGQETQYF
V: TRBV6-5; D: -; size: -; J: TRBJ2-3; DNA: TGTGCCAGCAGTTACTCGGCGCTAGATACGCAGTATTTT; CDR3: CASSYSALDTQYF
V: TRBV7-2; D: -; size: -; J: TRBJ1-1; DNA: TGTGCCAGCAGCTTACCCGGCGGAGACACTGAAGCTTTCTTT; CDR3: CASSLPGGDTEAFF
V: TRBV6-1; D: -; size: few; J: TRBJ1-5; DNA: TGTGCCAGCAGTGAATTCGGACAGTATAGCAATCAGCCCCAGCATTTT; CDR3: CASSEFGQYSNQPQHF
V: TRBV7-8; D: -; size: -; J: TRBJ1-4; DNA: TGTGCCAGCAGCTCATTCCTTTTTTCACGGATGGAAAAACTGTTTTTT; CDR3: CASSSFLFSRMEKLFF
V: TRBV5-8; D: TRBD1; size: -; J: TRBJ1-6; DNA: TGTGCCAGCATTGGGGACAGGGTTGGTTCACCCCTCCACTTT; CDR3: CASIGDRVGSPLHF
V: TRBV4-3; D: -; size: -; J: TRBJ1-6; DNA: TGCGCCAGCAGCCAAGATCCTGTCCACGTCTTTAATAATTCACCCCTCCACTTT; CDR3: CASSQDPVHVFNNSPLHF
V: TRBV6-5; D: -; size: -; J: TRBJ1-2; DNA: TGTGCCAGCAGTGAACGGGACTATGGCTACACCTTC; CDR3: CASSERDYGYTF
V: TRBV7-9; D: TRBD1; size: -; J: TRBJ2-7; DNA: TGTGCCAGCAGCCGAGACTGGGGACAGGACTACGAGCAGTACTTC; CDR3: CASSRDWGQDYEQYF
V: TRBV7-3; D: -; size: -; J: TRBJ1-2; DNA: TGTGCCAGCAGCCCCCAAACAGGGTCTCGCTATGGCTACACCTTC; CDR3: CASSPQTGSRYGYTF
V: TRBV10-1; D: -; size: -; J: TRBJ2-7; DNA: TGCGCCAGCAGTGAGTCGCCTAGCCACGAGCAGTACTTC; CDR3: CASSESPSHEQYF
V: TRBV10-3; D: -; size: few; J: TRBJ2-5; DNA: TGTGCCATCAGTGTGGGGGGGGCCTTAGAGACCCAGTACTTC; CDR3: CAISVGGALETQYF
V: TRBV5-6; D: TRBD1; size: once; J: TRBJ1-2; DNA: TGTGCCAGCAGGCCGACAGGGAACGGTGGCTACACCTTC; CDR3: CASRPTGNGGYTF
V: TRBV5-1; D: TRBD2; size: -; J: TRBJ2-3; DNA: TGCGCCAGCAGCCCTGGGACTAGCGGGGGGACGGATACGCAGTATTTT; CDR3: CASSPGTSGGTDTQYF
V: TRBV9; D: TRBD1; size: -; J: TRBJ2-3; DNA: TGTGCCAGCAGCACCCGACAGGGGGCAGATACGCAGTATTTT; CDR3: CASSTRQGADTQYF